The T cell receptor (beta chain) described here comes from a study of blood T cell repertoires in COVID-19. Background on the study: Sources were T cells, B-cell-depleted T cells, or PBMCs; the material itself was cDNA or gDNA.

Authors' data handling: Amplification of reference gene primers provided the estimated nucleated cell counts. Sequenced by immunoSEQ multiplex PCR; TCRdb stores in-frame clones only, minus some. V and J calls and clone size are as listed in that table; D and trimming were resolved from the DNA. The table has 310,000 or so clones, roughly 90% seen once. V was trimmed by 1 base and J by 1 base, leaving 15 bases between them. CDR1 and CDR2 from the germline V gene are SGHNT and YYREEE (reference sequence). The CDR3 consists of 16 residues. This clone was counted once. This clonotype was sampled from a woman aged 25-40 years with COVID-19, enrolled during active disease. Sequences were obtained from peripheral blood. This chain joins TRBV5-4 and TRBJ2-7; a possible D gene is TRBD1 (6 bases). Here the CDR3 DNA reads TGTGCCAGCAGCTTGATTCCAGGGGCCAGTTCCTACGAGCAGTACTTC. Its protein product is CASSLIPGASSYEQYF.